This is a list of T cell receptor beta chains from one sample in a study of cytomegalovirus exposure and HLA in healthy donors. The table came from immunoSEQ multiplex PCR; TCRdb's copy has only in-frame clones and leaves some out. The repertoire holds some 200,000 clones, with roughly 74% as singletons. Sequenced sample: PBMCs. These receptors all stem from a female donor in good health and CMV-seronegative. Both conserved end residues are part of each CDR3. A D gene is named only where the DNA matches it firmly. Not every row has a clone size; where given, it reads once, few, many or a size class.

abundance: .; d_gene: .; j_gene: TRBJ2-3; v_gene: TRBV5-4; CDR3nt: TGTGCCAGCAGCCTACGGACTACAGATACGCAGTATTTT; CDR3aa: CASSLRTTDTQYF
abundance: once; d_gene: TRBD1; j_gene: TRBJ2-7; v_gene: TRBV10-3; CDR3nt: TGTGCCATCAGTGAGCTCGACAGGGGGTCCTACGAGCAGTACTTC; CDR3aa: CAISELDRGSYEQYF
abundance: .; d_gene: TRBD1; j_gene: TRBJ2-3; v_gene: TRBV11-3; CDR3nt: TGTGCCAGCAGCTTCGACCTAGGGGGCAGGAGCACAGATACGCAGTATTTT; CDR3aa: CASSFDLGGRSTDTQYF
abundance: .; d_gene: .; j_gene: TRBJ2-5; v_gene: TRBV4-1; CDR3nt: TGCGCCAGCAGCCAACGACAGTACCAAGAGACCCAGTACTTC; CDR3aa: CASSQRQYQETQYF
abundance: .; d_gene: .; j_gene: TRBJ2-2; v_gene: TRBV6-1; CDR3nt: TGTGCCAGCAGTGAGGAGACGAACACCGGGGAGCTGTTTTTT; CDR3aa: CASSEETNTGELFF
abundance: .; d_gene: TRBD2; j_gene: TRBJ2-7; v_gene: TRBV6-1; CDR3nt: TGTGCCAGCAGGACTAGCGGGAGCCACGAGCAGTACTTC; CDR3aa: CASRTSGSHEQYF
abundance: .; d_gene: TRBD2; j_gene: TRBJ2-3; v_gene: TRBV6-4; CDR3nt: TGTGCCAGCAGTCCGGGGGGGCCTGGGGATACGCAGTATTTT; CDR3aa: CASSPGGPGDTQYF
abundance: few; d_gene: .; j_gene: TRBJ2-7; v_gene: TRBV6-5; CDR3nt: TGTGCCAGCAGTTACCAAACAGGTGCCTCCTACGAGCAGTACTTC; CDR3aa: CASSYQTGASYEQYF
abundance: once; d_gene: .; j_gene: TRBJ2-1; v_gene: TRBV19; CDR3nt: TGTGCCAGTACCCTGGGGGGGGCGAGCTCCTACAATGAGCAGTTCTTC; CDR3aa: CASTLGGASSYNEQFF
abundance: .; d_gene: .; j_gene: TRBJ1-1; v_gene: TRBV5-4; CDR3nt: TGTGCCAGCAGCTTTCCCGGAGTGGGGAACACTGAAGCTTTCTTT; CDR3aa: CASSFPGVGNTEAFF
abundance: .; d_gene: .; j_gene: TRBJ2-7; v_gene: TRBV11-2; CDR3nt: TGTGCCAGCAGCTCGATATTCCAGATGCTAGCAGGAGACCTACACGAGCAGTACTTC; CDR3aa: CASSSIFQMLAGDLHEQYF
abundance: .; d_gene: TRBD1; j_gene: TRBJ1-5; v_gene: TRBV5-6; CDR3nt: TGTGCCAGCAGCTTGGCCTATGGACAGGGAAGCCAGCCCCAGCATTTT; CDR3aa: CASSLAYGQGSQPQHF
abundance: few; d_gene: .; j_gene: TRBJ1-1; v_gene: TRBV4-1; CDR3nt: TGCGCCAGCAGCCAACAACAATACACTGAAGCTTTCTTT; CDR3aa: CASSQQQYTEAFF
abundance: .; d_gene: .; j_gene: TRBJ2-7; v_gene: TRBV16; CDR3nt: TGTGCCAGCATACCAATCGGTGCGCGCCGCGGCTACGAGCAGTACTTC; CDR3aa: CASIPIGARRGYEQYF
abundance: .; d_gene: .; j_gene: TRBJ1-5; v_gene: TRBV19; CDR3nt: TGTGCCAGTAGGGAACGGCAGGGTCAGCCCCAGCATTTT; CDR3aa: CASRERQGQPQHF
abundance: .; d_gene: TRBD2; j_gene: TRBJ2-3; v_gene: TRBV6-4; CDR3nt: TGTGCCAGCAACTTATTACTAGCGTACCGCACAGATACGCAGTATTTT; CDR3aa: CASNLLLAYRTDTQYF
abundance: .; d_gene: .; j_gene: TRBJ2-5; v_gene: TRBV28; CDR3nt: TGTGCCAGCAGCCCGCCTAGCAGGGGCGGGACCCAGTACTTC; CDR3aa: CASSPPSRGGTQYF
abundance: .; d_gene: TRBD1; j_gene: TRBJ2-7; v_gene: TRBV5-1; CDR3nt: TGCGCCAGCAGCTCCCAGGGGGAATCCTCCTACGAGCAGTACTTC; CDR3aa: CASSSQGESSYEQYF
abundance: .; d_gene: .; j_gene: TRBJ1-5; v_gene: TRBV30; CDR3nt: TGTGCCTGGAGTGGGGATACAGGTCGAAGCAATCAGCCCCAGCATTTT; CDR3aa: CAWSGDTGRSNQPQHF
abundance: once; d_gene: TRBD1; j_gene: TRBJ1-5; v_gene: TRBV6-5; CDR3nt: TGTGCCAGCAGCGGGACAGGAAATCAGCCCCAGCATTTT; CDR3aa: CASSGTGNQPQHF
abundance: .; d_gene: TRBD1; j_gene: TRBJ1-2; v_gene: TRBV2; CDR3nt: TGTGCCAGCAGTTTACCAGGGGGCATCAACTATGGCTACACCTTC; CDR3aa: CASSLPGGINYGYTF
abundance: .; d_gene: .; j_gene: TRBJ2-1; v_gene: TRBV14; CDR3nt: TGTGCCAGCAGCCATCCCTGGGGGCTAGGATACAATGAGCAGTTCTTC; CDR3aa: CASSHPWGLGYNEQFF
abundance: .; d_gene: .; j_gene: TRBJ2-1; v_gene: TRBV2; CDR3nt: TGTGCCAGCAGGATAGATCTAGCCTACAATGAGCAGTTCTTC; CDR3aa: CASRIDLAYNEQFF
abundance: .; d_gene: .; j_gene: TRBJ2-1; v_gene: TRBV9; CDR3nt: TGTGCCAGCAGCGTAGATCCTACAGACACCTACAATGAGCAGTTCTTC; CDR3aa: CASSVDPTDTYNEQFF
abundance: .; d_gene: .; j_gene: TRBJ2-5; v_gene: TRBV11-2; CDR3nt: TGTGCCAGCAGCTTACAGGCACGATTAGAGACCCAGTACTTC; CDR3aa: CASSLQARLETQYF
abundance: few; d_gene: .; j_gene: TRBJ1-2; v_gene: TRBV28; CDR3nt: TGTGCCAGCAGTCTGGGGACTGTCTATGGCTACACCTTC; CDR3aa: CASSLGTVYGYTF
abundance: .; d_gene: .; j_gene: TRBJ2-3; v_gene: TRBV9; CDR3nt: TGTGCCAGCAGCCCCCGGGGTCGGTCAGATACGCAGTATTTT; CDR3aa: CASSPRGRSDTQYF
abundance: .; d_gene: TRBD1; j_gene: TRBJ1-5; v_gene: TRBV19; CDR3nt: TGTGCCAGTAGTATCCCCCGGACAGGGATCAGCAATCAGCCCCAGCATTTT; CDR3aa: CASSIPRTGISNQPQHF
abundance: .; d_gene: .; j_gene: TRBJ2-5; v_gene: TRBV7-2; CDR3nt: TGTGCCAGCAGCCCCGACGGGGATAGTAGGACCCAGTACTTC; CDR3aa: CASSPDGDSRTQYF
abundance: .; d_gene: .; j_gene: TRBJ1-1; v_gene: TRBV19; CDR3nt: TGTGCCAGTAGTATAAACAGGAACACTGAAGCTTTCTTT; CDR3aa: CASSINRNTEAFF
abundance: few; d_gene: .; j_gene: TRBJ1-4; v_gene: TRBV2; CDR3nt: TGTGCCAGCAGTGAAGGGTGGGGGGGAAGAGAAAAACTGTTTTTT; CDR3aa: CASSEGWGGREKLFF
abundance: .; d_gene: .; j_gene: TRBJ1-5; v_gene: TRBV15; CDR3nt: TGTGCCACCAGCAGAGAACGGGGCAATCAGCCCCAGCATTTT; CDR3aa: CATSRERGNQPQHF
abundance: few; d_gene: .; j_gene: TRBJ2-2; v_gene: TRBV28; CDR3nt: TGTGCCAGCATTTCGGGGGTCCCGACCGGGGAGCTGTTTTTT; CDR3aa: CASISGVPTGELFF
abundance: .; d_gene: .; j_gene: TRBJ2-2; v_gene: TRBV7-2; CDR3nt: TGTGCCAGCAGCCCCCCGACAATTCCAACCGGGGAGCTGTTTTTT; CDR3aa: CASSPPTIPTGELFF
abundance: once; d_gene: .; j_gene: TRBJ2-2; v_gene: TRBV6-5; CDR3nt: TGTGCCAGCAGTGAACTAGTTTCCGGGGAGCTGTTTTTT; CDR3aa: CASSELVSGELFF
abundance: .; d_gene: TRBD2; j_gene: TRBJ2-7; v_gene: TRBV30; CDR3nt: TGTGCCTGGAGCCGCGGGAGGGCCTACGAGCAGTACTTC; CDR3aa: CAWSRGRAYEQYF
abundance: .; d_gene: TRBD1; j_gene: TRBJ1-1; v_gene: TRBV2; CDR3nt: TGTGCCAGCGGGGGACAGATTGGCACTGAAGCTTTCTTT; CDR3aa: CASGGQIGTEAFF
abundance: .; d_gene: .; j_gene: TRBJ2-7; v_gene: TRBV9; CDR3nt: TGTGCCAGCAGCGTAGCGGGGGAGGCGGGAAACGAGCAGTACTTC; CDR3aa: CASSVAGEAGNEQYF
abundance: once; d_gene: .; j_gene: TRBJ2-2; v_gene: TRBV2; CDR3nt: TGTGCCAGCAACAGGGAAGACACCGGGGAGCTGTTTTTT; CDR3aa: CASNREDTGELFF
abundance: .; d_gene: .; j_gene: TRBJ1-1; v_gene: TRBV19; CDR3nt: TGTGCCAGCACAGGGACGGTATCGAACACTGAAGCTTTCTTT; CDR3aa: CASTGTVSNTEAFF
abundance: .; d_gene: TRBD1; j_gene: TRBJ1-3; v_gene: TRBV5-1; CDR3nt: TGCGCCAGCAGCCTGACAGGGGTGGGTCGGAACACCATATATTTT; CDR3aa: CASSLTGVGRNTIYF
abundance: .; d_gene: TRBD1; j_gene: TRBJ2-5; v_gene: TRBV6-4; CDR3nt: TGTGCCAGCAGTGGGAACAGGGGGAAAGAGACCCAGTACTTC; CDR3aa: CASSGNRGKETQYF
abundance: .; d_gene: .; j_gene: TRBJ2-3; v_gene: TRBV13; CDR3nt: TGTGCCAGCAGCTTACGCGGTAACACAGATACGCAGTATTTT; CDR3aa: CASSLRGNTDTQYF
abundance: once; d_gene: TRBD1; j_gene: TRBJ2-7; v_gene: TRBV28; CDR3nt: TGTGCCAGCAGTAATTTCCGGGACAGGAGCTCCTACGAGCAGTACTTC; CDR3aa: CASSNFRDRSSYEQYF
abundance: .; d_gene: .; j_gene: TRBJ1-1; v_gene: TRBV28; CDR3nt: TGTGCCAGCACCATACAGGGTTTTGGGTCTTTCTTT; CDR3aa: CASTIQGFGSFF
abundance: few; d_gene: .; j_gene: TRBJ1-2; v_gene: TRBV5-1; CDR3nt: TGCGCCAGCAGCTTCGGCGGAGCTAACTATGGCTACACCTTC; CDR3aa: CASSFGGANYGYTF